Each of the 17 T cell receptor beta chains below was sequenced from the same sample in a study of identical twins. TCRdb fed the 5' RACE reads into MiXCR, producing one record per CDR3 protein. The top ten clones hold 10% to 15% of a sample with about 720,000 distinct CDR3 sequences, 15% to 20% of them seen once. The same sample was also used in a study of T cells expressing NK-cell markers.

Sequencing was carried out using PBMCs. The receptors shown here come from a woman younger than 35 in good health.

A few counts support this clonotype. J is TRBJ1-2 and V is TRBV6-5; no clear D gene. CDR3 length equals 13 residues. The V end lost 2 bases, the J end lost 6 bases, and 10 bases lay between the germline ends. Germline values: CDR1 MNHEY, CDR2 SVGAGI. In DNA, the CDR3 is TGTGCCAGCAGTTACAAGGGAGAACATGGCTACACCTTC. This translates into CASSYKGEHGYTF.

This chain links TRBV6-5 with TRBJ2-7, with 7 bases aligning to TRBD1. V lost 0 bases, J lost 1 base, and 6 bases stayed unmatched. This CDR3 has 16 residues. Germline loops: CDR1 MNHEY, CDR2 SVGAGI. CDR3 in DNA: TGTGCCAGCAGTTACTCGGGCAGGGGACAGTCCTACGAGCAGTACTTC. Residues: CASSYSGRGQSYEQYF.

This chain links TRBV12-3 or TRBV12-4 with TRBJ1-2; unclear D gene. The CDR3 runs to 13 residues. V was clipped by 6 bases and J by 1 base, with 9 bases between them. CDR3 amino acids: CASSHGVNYGYTF. The CDR3, as DNA: TGTGCCAGCAGCCACGGTGTTAACTATGGCTACACCTTC.

V and J are TRBV5-1 and TRBJ2-7, with D perhaps being TRBD1 or TRBD2 (5 bases each). Trimming stripped 6 bases from V and 3 bases from J, with 16 bases between. Germline CDR1 reads SGHRS; CDR2 reads YFSETQ. CDR3 length: 14 residues. CDR3 residues: CASNQGETHYEQYF. In nucleotides, the CDR3 is TGCGCCAGCAATCAAGGGGAGACGCACTACGAGCAGTACTTC.

The rearrangement uses TRBV10-3 and TRBJ2-2; TRBD2 aligns across 12 bases. The germline V gene encodes CDR1 ENHRY and CDR2 SYGVKD. The CDR3 loop spans 17 amino acids. The J segment lost 3 bases and the V segment lost 6 bases, leaving 8 bases of the junction unmatched. In DNA form, the CDR3 reads TGTGCCATCAGACGACTAGCGGGAGCGATGTACACCGGGGAGCTGTTTTTT. This sequence encodes CAIRRLAGAMYTGELFF.

This clonotype came up a few times. CDR3 nucleotides: TGTGCCAGCAGCTTAGATGTGGGCGGGGGCACAGATACGCAGTATTTT. Protein product: CASSLDVGGGTDTQYF. The chain couples TRBV11-2 to TRBJ2-3, with a possible D match to TRBD2 (6 bases). CDR1 and CDR2 (germline): SGHAT, FQNNGV. The CDR3 has 16 amino acids. V shed 0 bases and J shed 1 base, with 11 bases lying between them.

The table lists this clonotype with many counts. The chain carries TRBV20-1 and TRBJ2-7, with TRBD2 matching over 7 bases. Unmatched junction bases numbered 4, after V lost 3 bases and J lost 2 bases. The CDR3 is 13 amino acids. CDR1 and CDR2 (germline): DFQATT, SNEGSKA (reference sequence). The CDR3 sequence: CSASPGTTYEQYF. The CDR3 coding sequence is TGCAGTGCTAGCCCCGGGACTACCTACGAGCAGTACTTC.

This clonotype was seen more than once but under ten times. The J gene is TRBJ2-5, the V gene TRBV20-1, with TRBD2 matching 9 bases. CDR3 length: 15 amino acids. In germline, CDR1 is DFQATT, CDR2 SNEGSKA (reference sequence). After removal of 6 bases from V and 2 bases from J, the junction contained 10 bases not matched to a gene. CDR3 coding DNA: TGCAGTGCCGAAAGTAGCGGGAGCTTTCAAGAGACCCAGTACTTC. Its translation: CSAESSGSFQETQYF.

There are many counts of this clonotype. J is TRBJ1-4 and V is TRBV3-1; weak D call: TRBD1 (5 bases). Trimming took off 4 bases at V and 0 bases at J, with 9 bases between the two ends. There are 15 residues in the CDR3. In germline, CDR1 is LGHDT, CDR2 YNNKEL (reference sequence). The CDR3 DNA reads as TGTGCCAGCAGCCCGACAGACGCAACTAATGAAAAACTGTTTTTT. The encoded protein is CASSPTDATNEKLFF.

A few counts support this clonotype. The gene calls are TRBV9 and TRBJ2-1; D might be TRBD2 (6 bases). The CDR3 has 16 residues. Looked up from germline, CDR1 is SGDLS and CDR2 is YYNGEE. V lost 4 bases and J lost 0, with 14 bases in between. CDR3 DNA sequence: TGTGCCAGCAGCACCCTAGCGCCGAGCTCCTACAATGAGCAGTTCTTC. Its translation: CASSTLAPSSYNEQFF.

This clonotype showed up just a few times. CDR3 in DNA: TGTGCCAGCAGTCCAATAGGGACCGGGACAGCATCCTACGAGCAGTACTTC. Its translation is CASSPIGTGTASYEQYF. The chain carries TRBV25-1 and TRBJ2-7; 7 bases align to TRBD1. CDR3 length: 17 residues. V was pared by 5 bases and J by 1 base, with 14 bases of the junction left unmatched. The germline V gene encodes CDR1 MGHDK and CDR2 SYGVNS.

This clonotype occurred a few times. The chain has TRBV7-9 and TRBJ2-1, with 9 bases fitting TRBD2. The V gene end was trimmed by 1 base and the J gene end by 10 bases; junction bases not matched to a gene: 8. Germline-derived CDR1 and CDR2 are SEHNR and FQNEAQ (reference sequence). This CDR3 region has 15 residues. CDR3 nucleotide sequence: TGTGCCAGCAGCTTAGAACTAGGGCTAGCGGGAGAGCAGTTCTTC. Translating gives CASSLELGLAGEQFF.

This clonotype was recorded many times. This sequence joins TRBV4-3 and TRBJ2-3; no firm D call. The germline gives CDR1 LGHNA, CDR2 YSLEER. V lost 4 bases and J 0 bases, leaving 11 bases between the germline ends. There are 15 residues in the CDR3. The CDR3 DNA reads TGCGCCAGCAGCCTAGAGACTCGTAGCACAGATACGCAGTATTTT. It encodes CASSLETRSTDTQYF.

This clonotype was counted ten times or more. The rearrangement joins TRBV12-3 or TRBV12-4 to TRBJ2-1; weak D call: TRBD2 (5 bases). The CDR3 has 13 amino acids. Deletions cut 5 bases from V and 6 bases from J, with 11 bases between. The CDR3 region has the DNA TGTGCCAGCAGTGTACAACTAGTCAATGAGCAGTTCTTC. It yields the protein CASSVQLVNEQFF.

The chain joins TRBV12-3 or TRBV12-4 to TRBJ2-2, with 7 bases matching TRBD2. V gave up 8 bases and J gave up 5 bases; unmatched junction bases: 5. The CDR3 totals 13 residues. As DNA, the CDR3 is TGTGCCAGCTGGACTAGAAATACCGGGGAGCTGTTTTTT. It specifies CASWTRNTGELFF.

V and J are TRBV6-4 and TRBJ1-2; 11 nucleotides match TRBD1. The CDR3 has 15 residues. V was clipped by 0 bases and J by 4 bases; unmatched bases: 1. Germline CDR1 is MRHNA and CDR2 is SNTAGT. The CDR3 region is CASSDSGTGGYGYTF. The CDR3 region has the DNA TGTGCCAGCAGTGACTCGGGGACAGGGGGCTATGGCTACACCTTC.

This clonotype was picked up many times. This sequence joins TRBV12-3 or TRBV12-4 and TRBJ1-1; a weak D match, TRBD1 (6 bases). CDR3 length equals 15 residues. The V end was cut by 5 bases, the J end by 2 bases, with 15 bases between. CDR3 region: CASSQDGTFNTEAFF. In nucleotides, the CDR3 is TGTGCCAGCAGTCAGGACGGGACATTTAACACTGAAGCTTTCTTT.